This record concerns one T cell receptor beta chain sequence. What it binds is unknown. TCR cDNA, made by 5'RACE template switching, carried an added universal primer site and UMIs. TCRdb reanalysed the 5' RACE reads using MiXCR and keeps one entry per CDR3 protein. In the table there are 500,000 to 700,000 distinct CDR3 sequences, about 19% of which are singletons. The sample comes from a study of T cells after yellow fever vaccination. Findings and caveats of the study: Contaminating bulk clonotypes could be abundant in FACS-sorted repertoires. Once the booster was given, most primary-vaccination clones reappeared, at over 95% for CD4 and roughly 85% for CD8. Weaker overall, the secondary response nonetheless peaked faster (day 5 versus 15).

Here the sequenced sample was PBMCs, taken 15 days after the yellow fever booster vaccination. The sequence was obtained from a man between 25 and 39 years old who received the YFV17D yellow fever vaccine.

In DNA form, the CDR3 reads TGTGCCAGCAGCTTATCAGGAGCTGCCACTTATGCTTTCTTT. Its translation is CASSLSGAATYAFF. The V and J genes are TRBV7-8 and TRBJ1-1, with D unclear. Per germline, CDR1 SGHVS and CDR2 FQNEAQ. Trimming removed 2 bases at V and 11 bases at J, with 18 bases between. CDR3 length equals 14 residues.